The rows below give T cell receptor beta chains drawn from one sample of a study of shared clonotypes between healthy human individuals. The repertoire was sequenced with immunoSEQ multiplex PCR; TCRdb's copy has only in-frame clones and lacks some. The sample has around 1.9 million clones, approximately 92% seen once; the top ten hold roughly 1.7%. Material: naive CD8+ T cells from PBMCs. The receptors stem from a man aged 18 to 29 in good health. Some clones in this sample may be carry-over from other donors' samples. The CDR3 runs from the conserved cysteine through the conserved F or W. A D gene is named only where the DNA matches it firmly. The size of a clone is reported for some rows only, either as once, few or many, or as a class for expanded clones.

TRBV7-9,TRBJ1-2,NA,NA,CASRPSGRKKNYGYTF,TGTGCCAGCAGGCCCTCGGGCCGGAAAAAGAACTATGGCTACACCTTC
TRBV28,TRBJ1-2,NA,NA,CASTRGGYGYTF,TGTGCCAGCACCAGGGGCGGGTATGGCTACACCTTC
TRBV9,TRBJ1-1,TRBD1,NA,CASSSGTGTEAFF,TGTGCCAGCAGCTCCGGGACAGGCACTGAAGCTTTCTTT
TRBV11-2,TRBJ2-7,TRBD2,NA,CASSLAPGTSAFYEQYF,TGTGCCAGCAGCTTAGCCCCCGGGACTAGCGCGTTCTACGAGCAGTACTTC
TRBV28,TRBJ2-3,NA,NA,CASTSGHSFTDTQYF,TGTGCCAGCACCTCGGGACACTCATTCACAGATACGCAGTATTTT
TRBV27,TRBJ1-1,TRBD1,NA,CASKTGQGGRNTEAFF,TGTGCCAGCAAAACGGGACAGGGGGGTAGGAACACTGAAGCTTTCTTT
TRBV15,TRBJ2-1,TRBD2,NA,CATSSLLAGGFDQFF,TGTGCCACCAGCAGTCTACTAGCGGGAGGGTTCGACCAGTTCTTC
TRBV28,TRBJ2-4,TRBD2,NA,CASSLAGVENIQYF,TGTGCCAGCAGTTTAGCGGGAGTCGAAAACATTCAGTACTTC
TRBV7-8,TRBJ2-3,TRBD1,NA,CASSHDRGDTDTQYF,TGTGCCAGCAGCCATGACAGGGGTGACACAGATACGCAGTATTTT
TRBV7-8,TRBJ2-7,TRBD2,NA,CASSPASGRSRGEQYF,TGTGCCAGCAGCCCCGCTAGCGGGAGGTCCCGGGGGGAGCAGTACTTC
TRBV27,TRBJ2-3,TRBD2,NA,CASSLLAASSTDTQYF,TGTGCCAGCAGTTTGCTAGCGGCCTCTAGCACAGATACGCAGTATTTT
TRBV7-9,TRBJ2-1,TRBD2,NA,CASSPGAAGYEQFF,TGTGCCAGCAGCCCCGGGGCAGCGGGATATGAGCAGTTCTTC
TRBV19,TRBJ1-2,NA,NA,CASRAPVGGYTF,TGTGCCAGTAGGGCCCCCGTCGGGGGCTACACCTTC
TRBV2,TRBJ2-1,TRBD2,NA,CASKWTSGGPIEQFF,TGTGCCAGCAAATGGACTAGCGGGGGACCTATTGAGCAGTTCTTC
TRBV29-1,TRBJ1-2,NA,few,CSVMPPANYGYTF,TGCAGCGTGATGCCGCCAGCTAACTATGGCTACACCTTC
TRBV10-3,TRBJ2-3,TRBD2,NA,CAISESVASGVTDTQYF,TGTGCCATCAGTGAGTCGGTGGCTAGCGGGGTGACAGATACGCAGTATTTT
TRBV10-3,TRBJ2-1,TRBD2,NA,CAISAPLAGGYNEQFF,TGTGCCATCAGTGCACCACTAGCGGGAGGTTACAATGAGCAGTTCTTC
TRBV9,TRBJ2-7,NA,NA,CASSYTDSRSYEQYF,TGTGCCAGCAGCTATACCGACAGTCGCTCCTACGAGCAGTACTTC
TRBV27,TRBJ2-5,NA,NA,CASSLGQRETQYF,TGTGCCAGCAGTTTAGGGCAGAGGGAGACCCAGTACTTC
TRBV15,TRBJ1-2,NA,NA,CATSTETRRRKGYGYTF,TGTGCCACCAGCACTGAAACGAGACGGCGGAAAGGGTATGGCTACACCTTC
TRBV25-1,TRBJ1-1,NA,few,CASSESAEGTTEAFF,TGTGCCAGCAGTGAATCGGCGGAAGGGACCACTGAAGCTTTCTTT
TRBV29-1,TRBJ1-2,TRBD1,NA,CSVTGTGQGATFGGYTF,TGCAGCGTTACAGGCACAGGTCAGGGGGCGACTTTCGGTGGCTACACCTTC
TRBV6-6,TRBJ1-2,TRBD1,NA,CASSYSGTDYGYTF,TGTGCCAGCAGTTACTCGGGGACAGACTATGGCTACACCTTC
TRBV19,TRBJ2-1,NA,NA,CASSMTSGNYNEQFF,TGTGCCAGTAGTATGACCAGCGGAAACTACAATGAGCAGTTCTTC
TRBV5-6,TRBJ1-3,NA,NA,CASSPFEGNTIYF,TGTGCCAGCAGCCCGTTCGAGGGAAACACCATATATTTT
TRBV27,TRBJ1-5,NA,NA,CASSLSVRQPQHF,TGTGCCAGCAGTTTATCGGTCCGACAGCCCCAGCATTTT
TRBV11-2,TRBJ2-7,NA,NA,CASSLTRSTAYEQYF,TGTGCCAGCAGCCTAACCCGATCTACGGCCTACGAGCAGTACTTC
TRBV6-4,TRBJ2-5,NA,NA,CASNPTGLQETQYF,TGTGCCAGCAATCCGACAGGCCTCCAAGAGACCCAGTACTTC
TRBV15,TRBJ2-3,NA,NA,CATSRGLGAEGQYF,TGTGCCACCAGCAGAGGGTTGGGGGCGGAGGGGCAGTATTTT
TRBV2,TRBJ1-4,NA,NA,CASSLTWGGSPNEKLFF,TGTGCCAGCAGTCTCACCTGGGGGGGCTCCCCTAATGAAAAACTGTTTTTT
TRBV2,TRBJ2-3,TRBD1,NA,CASSERDRTQYF,TGTGCCAGCAGTGAACGGGACAGGACGCAGTATTTT
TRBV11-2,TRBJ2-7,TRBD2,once,CASSLPTRLAEYEQYF,TGTGCCAGCAGCTTACCCACTAGACTAGCGGAATACGAGCAGTACTTC
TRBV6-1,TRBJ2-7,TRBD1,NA,CASSATGGKEQYF,TGTGCCAGCAGTGCGACAGGGGGTAAAGAGCAGTACTTC
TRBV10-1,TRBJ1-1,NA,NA,CASRLTIANTEAFF,TGCGCCAGCAGACTGACTATAGCGAACACTGAAGCTTTCTTT
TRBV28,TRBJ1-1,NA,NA,CASSLSRNTEAFF,TGTGCCAGCAGTTTATCCAGGAACACTGAAGCTTTCTTT
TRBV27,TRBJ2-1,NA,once,CASSPLSYNEQFF,TGTGCCAGCAGTCCTCTCTCCTACAATGAGCAGTTCTTC
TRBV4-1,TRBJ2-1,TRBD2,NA,CASSHQSGSIDNEQFF,TGCGCCAGCAGCCATCAAAGCGGGAGTATCGACAATGAGCAGTTCTTC
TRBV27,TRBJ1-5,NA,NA,CASSLKYSNQPQHF,TGTGCCAGCAGTTTAAAGTATAGCAATCAGCCCCAGCATTTT
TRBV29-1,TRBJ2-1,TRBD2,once,CSVERLAGYNEQFF,TGCAGCGTGGAGAGGCTAGCGGGGTACAATGAGCAGTTCTTC
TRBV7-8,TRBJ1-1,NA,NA,CASSLVYEPRVNTEAFF,TGTGCCAGCAGCTTAGTGTACGAACCTAGAGTGAACACTGAAGCTTTCTTT
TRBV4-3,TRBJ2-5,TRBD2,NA,CASSQDTGGWETQYF,TGCGCCAGCAGCCAAGATACGGGAGGTTGGGAGACCCAGTACTTC